The 17 T cell receptor beta chains in this list originate from one sample, sequenced in a study of CD4 T cells in relation to SARS-CoV-2 and coronaviruses. Generated by immunoSEQ multiplex PCR, the TCRdb table keeps only in-frame clones and is missing some. The table shows around 18,000 clones, with around 80% occurring only once. Unexposed donor CD4+ T cells date from about 2011-2019, before the COVID-19 pandemic. The cells were cultured for about ten days before CD4+ T cells were isolated. These receptors' targets are unknown. Sample: CD4+ T cells from PBMCs, cultured in vitro. The receptors derive from a human donor in good health.

The rearrangement joins TRBV5-4 to TRBJ2-5; TRBD2 matches 13 bases. There are 16 residues in the CDR3. Germline V gene data show CDR1 as SGHNT and CDR2 as YYREEE (reference sequence). V was clipped by 3 bases and J by 5 bases; unmatched bases: 7. CDR3 residues: CASSSGLAGVGETQYF. The CDR3 DNA reads TGTGCCAGCAGCTCCGGACTAGCGGGAGTTGGTGAGACCCAGTACTTC.

This rearrangement joins TRBV24-1 to TRBJ1-2; possibly TRBD1 for D (5 bases). Trimming took off 3 bases at V and 2 bases at J, with 12 bases between the two ends. CDR1 KGHDR and CDR2 SFDVKD come from the germline V gene. The CDR3 contains 15 residues. This CDR3 reads CATSDMGRGNYGYTF. The CDR3 DNA is TGTGCCACCAGTGATATGGGACGGGGGAACTATGGCTACACCTTC.

V gene TRBV24-1 combines with J gene TRBJ2-3; D unclear. This CDR3 region has 15 residues. The V gene lost 3 bases and the J gene lost 2 bases, with 11 bases spanning the gap. Germline V gene sequence: CDR1 KGHDR, CDR2 SFDVKD. The CDR3, as DNA: TGTGCCACCAGTGATCCAGAACTACCCACAGATACGCAGTATTTT. Translated, it gives CATSDPELPTDTQYF.

The chain carries TRBV5-1 and TRBJ2-1, with D perhaps TRBD2 (6 bases). The V gene's germline CDR1 is SGHRS and CDR2 YFSETQ. The CDR3 spans 16 residues. V was trimmed by 3 bases and J by 5 bases, leaving 18 bases between them. CDR3 residues: CASSWGNSGGNNEQFF. The CDR3 bases are TGCGCCAGCAGCTGGGGGAATAGCGGTGGGAACAATGAGCAGTTCTTC.

V and J are TRBV6-5 and TRBJ2-7, with D possibly being TRBD1 (6 bases). Germline V gene sequence: CDR1 MNHEY, CDR2 SVGAGI. Trimming removed 10 bases at V and 3 bases at J, with 13 bases between. This CDR3 has 12 residues. Here the CDR3 DNA reads TGTGCCACCTTCCTGGACAGCTACGAGCAGTACTTC. This translates into CATFLDSYEQYF.

The J gene is TRBJ1-2, the V gene TRBV27; D remains ambiguous. CDR3 length: 13 residues. The germline CDR1 and CDR2 sequences are MNHEY and SMNVEV (reference sequence). The germline V and J ends were trimmed by 5 bases and 4 bases, with 11 bases remaining between them. The CDR3 nucleotides read TGTGCCAGCAGTCACGGGCTGGGCTATGGCTACACCTTC. Translation gives CASSHGLGYGYTF.

The chain combines TRBV19 with TRBJ1-5; 7 nucleotides match TRBD1. The CDR3 covers 17 residues. Looked up from germline, CDR1 is LNHDA and CDR2 is SQIVND (reference sequence). The junction had 11 bases not matched to a gene; V was cut back by 3 bases and J by 3 bases. Here the CDR3 reads CASSIPTGWFDNQPQHF. CDR3 sequence (DNA): TGTGCCAGTAGTATCCCGACAGGGTGGTTCGACAATCAGCCCCAGCATTTT. The complete variable domain, with remaining parts taken from reference TRBV19 and TRBJ1-5, reads DGGITQSPKYLFRKEGQNVTLSCEQNLNHDAMYWYRQDPGQGLRLIYYSQIVNDFQKGDIAEGYSVSREKKESFPLTVTSAQKNPTAFYLCASSIPTGWFDNQPQHFGDGTRLSIL.

This rearrangement joins TRBV6-5 to TRBJ2-7; unclear D gene. Trimming removed 2 bases at V and 7 bases at J, with 15 bases between. The CDR3 sequence is 14 residues long. CDR1 and CDR2 (germline): MNHEY, SVGAGI. CDR3 sequence: CASSYLRGSGEQYF. The CDR3 DNA follows: TGTGCCAGCAGTTACCTCCGAGGTTCTGGAGAGCAGTACTTC.

V gene TRBV11-2 combines with J gene TRBJ1-1; TRBD1 matches at 7 bases. This CDR3 has 14 residues. V gave up 1 base and J gave up 8 bases; unmatched junction bases: 7. In germline, CDR1 is SGHAT, CDR2 FQNNGV. The CDR3 reads CASSLGGGGQEAFF. The CDR3 DNA reads as TGTGCCAGCAGCTTAGGGGGAGGGGGCCAGGAAGCTTTCTTT. The full variable domain, with the rest looked up from reference TRBV11-2 and TRBJ1-1, is EAGVAQSPRYKIIEKRQSVAFWCNPISGHATLYWYQQILGQGPKLLIQFQNNGVVDDSQLPKDRFSAERLKGVDSTLKIQPAKLEDSAVYLCASSLGGGGQEAFFGQGTRLTVV.

The chain employs TRBV5-1 and TRBJ1-3; D unclear. The CDR3 is 14 amino acids. CDR1 and CDR2 (germline): SGHRS, YFSETQ. Trimming stripped 4 bases from V and 0 bases from J, with 8 bases between. The CDR3, as DNA: TGCGCCAGCAGCCCACTTAGCTCTGGAAACACCATATATTTT. Its protein is CASSPLSSGNTIYF. Drawing the rest from reference TRBV5-1 and TRBJ1-3, the complete variable domain is KAGVTQTPRYLIKTRGQQVTLSCSPISGHRSVSWYQQTPGQGLQFLFEYFSETQRNKGNFPGRFSGRQFSNSRSEMNVSTLELGDSALYLCASSPLSSGNTIYFGEGSWLTVV.

V and J are TRBV6-5 and TRBJ1-3, with D tentatively TRBD1 (6 bases). From germline, CDR1 is MNHEY and CDR2 SVGAGI. CDR3 length: 14 amino acids. The V end was cut by 6 bases, the J end by 0 bases, with 9 bases between. CDR3 sequence reads: CASRPGHSGNTIYF. CDR3 bases: TGTGCCAGCAGGCCGGGACACTCTGGAAACACCATATATTTT.

V usage is TRBV5-1 and J usage is TRBJ2-1; 8 bases match TRBD1. From germline, CDR1 is SGHRS and CDR2 YFSETQ. V dropped 7 bases and J dropped 8; count of bases not matched to a gene: 5. The CDR3 contains 12 residues. CDR3 DNA sequence: TGCGCCAGCCGGACAGGGTGGGATGAGCAGTTCTTC. Its translation is CASRTGWDEQFF. The whole variable domain, remainder taken from reference TRBV5-1 and TRBJ2-1, is KAGVTQTPRYLIKTRGQQVTLSCSPISGHRSVSWYQQTPGQGLQFLFEYFSETQRNKGNFPGRFSGRQFSNSRSEMNVSTLELGDSALYLCASRTGWDEQFFGPGTRLTVL.

This chain connects TRBV7-9 to TRBJ1-5; a weak D match, TRBD1 (6 bases). The CDR3 loop spans 13 amino acids. V was pared by 0 bases and J by 9 bases, with 9 bases between. Germline V gene lookup returns CDR1 SEHNR and CDR2 FQNEAQ (reference sequence). DNA of the CDR3: TGTGCCAGCAGCTTAGCAGAACAGGGGCCCCAGCATTTT. It is translated as CASSLAEQGPQHF.

The gene calls are TRBV5-1 and TRBJ2-7; 11 positions agree with TRBD2. This CDR3 is 16 amino acids long. Germline CDR1 reads SGHRS; CDR2 reads YFSETQ. V shed 3 bases and J 2 bases; nucleotides not matched to a gene: 7. DNA of the CDR3: TGCGCCAGCAGCTGGGCTAGCGGGAGGTCCGCCTACGAGCAGTACTTC. Translating gives CASSWASGRSAYEQYF.

This clone was counted a single time. This chain joins TRBV7-8 and TRBJ2-7; D unclear. V lost 2 bases, J lost 6 bases, and 5 bases lay in between. The CDR3 loop spans 11 amino acids. Germline CDR1 SGHVS, CDR2 FQNEAQ. Written as DNA, the CDR3 is TGTGCCAGCAGCTTAAATAGCGAGCAGTACTTC. Protein product: CASSLNSEQYF.

This clone was seen only a few times. J is TRBJ2-3 and V is TRBV12-3 or TRBV12-4; D remains unclear. V lost 5 bases to trimming and J lost 5 bases, with 5 bases between them. The CDR3 runs 11 residues. The CDR3 DNA is TGTGCCAGCAGTATGAAAGATACGCAGTATTTT. Amino acids: CASSMKDTQYF.

This clone appeared a few times. This rearrangement joins TRBV5-1 to TRBJ1-2; TRBD1 agrees at 9 bases. Losses at the gene ends were 4 bases for V and 4 bases for J; bases not matched to a gene: 11. In germline, CDR1 is SGHRS, CDR2 YFSETQ. The CDR3 spans 16 residues. This CDR3 reads CASSDTGGITSYGYTF. DNA for the CDR3: TGCGCCAGCAGCGATACAGGGGGCATAACATCCTATGGCTACACCTTC. The full variable domain, in which reference TRBV5-1 and TRBJ1-2 provide the parts outside the CDR3, is KAGVTQTPRYLIKTRGQQVTLSCSPISGHRSVSWYQQTPGQGLQFLFEYFSETQRNKGNFPGRFSGRQFSNSRSEMNVSTLELGDSALYLCASSDTGGITSYGYTFGSGTRLTVV.